The 20 T cell receptor beta chains given below trace back to one sample, sequenced in a study of vaccination effects on CD4 cells after COVID-19. With the ViraFEST assay, the study expanded antigen-specific CD4+ T cells using viral peptide pools, then sequenced them. Subsequent to a culture period of about ten days, CD4+ T cells were isolated. According to the study, vaccine recipients showed no prior SARS-CoV-2 infection and negative nucleocapsid antibodies. Sequenced by immunoSEQ multiplex PCR; TCRdb stores in-frame clones only, minus some. The sample has about 54,000 clones, roughly two thirds seen once. No antigen has been identified for these receptors. Sequencing was performed on CD4+ T cells from PBMCs cultured with SARS-CoV-2 spike peptides, taken before COVID-19 vaccination. These receptors were taken from a human donor who received a COVID-19 vaccine.

V is TRBV7-2 and J is TRBJ1-5; the match to TRBD1 covers 7 bases. This CDR3 comprises 13 residues. Germline V lookup: CDR1 SGHTA, CDR2 FQGNSA. Trimming cost V 7 bases and J 8 bases; bases outside gene matches: 8. The chain's CDR3 is CASNNDRAEPQHF. In nucleotides, the CDR3 is TGTGCCAGCAACAACGACAGGGCGGAGCCCCAGCATTTT.

This clone turned up a few times. The chain couples TRBV7-9 to TRBJ1-5, with D maybe TRBD1 (5 bases). The ends were cut back, 4 bases at V and 2 bases at J, with 15 bases in the middle. The CDR3 is 16 amino acids. CDR1 and CDR2 from the germline V gene are SEHNR and FQNEAQ (reference sequence). The CDR3 spells CASSSPGGGGNQPQHF. CDR3 nucleotide sequence: TGTGCCAGCAGCTCCCCCGGGGGTGGGGGCAATCAGCCCCAGCATTTT.

This clone occurred many times. The genes are TRBV6-1 and TRBJ1-2, with D unresolved. CDR1 and CDR2 (germline): MNHNS, SASEGT. This CDR3 spans 16 amino acids. The V gene lost 0 bases and the J gene lost 0 bases, with 11 bases spanning the gap. This CDR3 is CASSEAFAEANYGYTF. In DNA, the CDR3 is TGTGCCAGCAGTGAAGCGTTCGCGGAAGCTAACTATGGCTACACCTTC.

The J gene is TRBJ1-1, the V gene TRBV2, with D unclear. Trimming removed 8 bases from V and 0 bases from J, with 10 bases in between. CDR3 size: 13 residues. The germline CDR1 and CDR2 sequences are SNHLY and FYNNEI. CDR3 sequence: CASSEGMNTEAFF. The DNA for the CDR3 is TGTGCCAGCTCTGAGGGTATGAACACTGAAGCTTTCTTT. The entire variable domain, with the rest obtained from reference TRBV2 and TRBJ1-1, is as follows: EPEVTQTPSHQVTQMGQEVILRCVPISNHLYFYWYRQILGQKVEFLVSFYNNEISEKSEIFDDQFSVERPDGSNFTLKIRSTKLEDSAMYFCASSEGMNTEAFFGQGTRLTVV.

The genes are TRBV7-9 and TRBJ2-5; TRBD1 matches at 7 bases. The CDR3 is 15 amino acids. V dropped 7 bases and J dropped 5; count of bases not matched to a gene: 13. Germline lookup yields CDR1 SEHNR and CDR2 FQNEAQ (reference sequence). The chain's CDR3 is CASNPRGLAGETQYF. The CDR3 DNA sequence: TGTGCCAGCAACCCTAGGGGGCTAGCTGGGGAGACCCAGTACTTC.

The genes are TRBV5-1 and TRBJ1-4; 9 nucleotides line up with TRBD1. Germline V CDR1 and CDR2: SGHRS, YFSETQ. The CDR3 totals 14 residues. Trimming cost V 4 bases and J 7 bases; bases outside gene matches: 5. The DNA for the CDR3 is TGCGCCAGCAGCCCCACAGGGGGCGGTGAAAAACTGTTTTTT. Its protein is CASSPTGGGEKLFF.

The V and J genes are TRBV6-5 and TRBJ2-5; TRBD2 matches at 8 bases. The V gene's germline CDR1 is MNHEY and CDR2 SVGAGI. Germline trimming cut 7 bases from V and 5 bases from J; bases unmatched to any gene: 12. The length of the CDR3 is 15 residues. The CDR3 region is CASNRAGAQGETQYF. In DNA form, the CDR3 reads TGTGCCAGCAATCGAGCGGGGGCCCAGGGGGAGACCCAGTACTTC.

The rearrangement links TRBV12-3 or TRBV12-4 to TRBJ2-7; TRBD2 agrees at 7 bases. J was trimmed by 2 bases and V by 6 bases; bases with no gene match: 4. This CDR3 is built from 13 residues. CDR3 sequence reads: CASSGGTTYEQYF. CDR3 nucleotide sequence: TGTGCCAGCAGCGGGGGGACTACCTACGAGCAGTACTTC.

This CDR3 reads CASSLSRQAYGYTF. The CDR3, as DNA: TGTGCCAGCAGCCTGAGCAGACAGGCCTATGGCTACACCTTC. V is TRBV11-2 and J is TRBJ1-2; D perhaps matches TRBD1 (6 bases). CDR1 and CDR2 (germline): SGHAT, FQNNGV. V was trimmed by 5 bases and J by 4 bases, leaving 14 bases between them. This CDR3 region has 14 residues. Full variable domain (outside the CDR3, taken from reference TRBV11-2 and TRBJ1-2): EAGVAQSPRYKIIEKRQSVAFWCNPISGHATLYWYQQILGQGPKLLIQFQNNGVVDDSQLPKDRFSAERLKGVDSTLKIQPAKLEDSAVYLCASSLSRQAYGYTFGSGTRLTVV.

The chain uses TRBV4-1 and TRBJ1-4, with D possibly matching TRBD1 (5 bases). The V gene lost 2 bases and the J gene lost 8 bases, with 18 bases spanning the gap. The CDR3 covers 16 residues. The germline gives CDR1 MGHRA, CDR2 YSYEKL. The CDR3 loop reads CASSQLSGRQEEKLFF. The CDR3 coding sequence is TGCGCCAGCAGCCAACTATCGGGACGTCAGGAGGAAAAACTGTTTTTT.

This chain connects TRBV4-2 to TRBJ1-2; no clear D gene. Trimming took 0 bases from V and 7 from J, leaving 15 bases between them. The CDR3 is 15 residues long. CDR1 is LGHNA and CDR2 is YNFKEQ in the germline V gene. The CDR3 nucleotides read TGTGCCAGCAGCCAAGAGAACCTACTCGGGTCTGGCTACACCTTC. Translated: CASSQENLLGSGYTF.

This chain links TRBV30 with TRBJ2-1; D gene ambiguous. The germline V gene has CDR1 GTSNPN and CDR2 SVGIG (reference sequence). Trimming removed 2 bases from V and 6 bases from J, with 11 bases in between. The CDR3 runs 13 residues. CDR3 DNA sequence: TGTGCCTGGAGTTTCGAGAGGACCAATGAGCAGTTCTTC. Translated, it gives CAWSFERTNEQFF. The entire variable domain, with the rest obtained from reference TRBV30 and TRBJ2-1, is as follows: SQTIHQWPATLVQPVGSPLSLECTVEGTSNPNLYWYRQAAGRGLQLLFYSVGIGQISSEVPQNLSASRPQDRQFILSSKKLLLSDSGFYLCAWSFERTNEQFFGPGTRLTVL.

The V and J genes are TRBV12-3 or TRBV12-4 and TRBJ1-1; a weak D match, TRBD1 (5 bases). This CDR3 region has 13 residues. V lost 7 bases, J lost 4 bases, and 13 bases lay in between. Written as DNA, the CDR3 is TGTGCCAGCAATCCTTTGAGGGGCACTGAAGCTTTCTTT. Translation gives CASNPLRGTEAFF.

The V gene is TRBV29-1, the J gene TRBJ1-1; 8 bases are shared with TRBD1. CDR3 size: 15 residues. V trimming: 6 bases; J trimming: 4 bases; junction bases outside the gene matches: 13. From germline, CDR1 is SQVTM and CDR2 ANQGSEA. In DNA, the CDR3 is TGCAGCGTCGTAGGACAGGGCGGATGGGTCACTGAAGCTTTCTTT. Protein sequence: CSVVGQGGWVTEAFF.

The rearrangement joins TRBV12-5 to TRBJ2-5, with TRBD1 identical over 7 bases. The V gene's germline CDR1 is LGHNT and CDR2 FRNRAP. V was clipped by 7 bases and J by 5 bases; unmatched bases: 13. The CDR3 runs 15 residues. CDR3 protein: CASAPRDSFWETQYF. The DNA of the CDR3 is TGTGCTAGTGCCCCCCGGGACAGCTTTTGGGAGACCCAGTACTTC. The variable domain in full, completed from reference TRBV12-5 and TRBJ2-5, reads DARVTQTPRHKVTEMGQEVTMRCQPILGHNTVFWYRQTMMQGLELLAYFRNRAPLDDSGMPKDRFSAEMPDATLATLKIQPSEPRDSAVYFCASAPRDSFWETQYFGPGTRLLVL.

V usage is TRBV15 and J usage is TRBJ1-4; TRBD1 matches at 7 bases. The CDR3 spans 15 residues. CDR1 is LNHNV, CDR2 YYDKDF, per germline (reference sequence). The J segment lost 7 bases and the V segment lost 6 bases, leaving 11 bases of the junction unmatched. The CDR3 region has the DNA TGTGCCACCAGTCCGACAGGGTTGGGGTCTGAAAAACTGTTTTTT. This codes for CATSPTGLGSEKLFF.

This chain uses TRBV7-9 with TRBJ2-3; D is tentatively TRBD1 or TRBD2 (5 bases each). The V end lost 3 bases, the J end lost 0 bases, and 10 bases lay between the germline ends. The CDR3 consists of 15 residues. Per germline, CDR1 SEHNR and CDR2 FQNEAQ (reference sequence). The CDR3 DNA follows: TGTGCCAGCAGCTTCGGGGCGGACAGCACAGATACGCAGTATTTT. This codes for CASSFGADSTDTQYF.

This chain joins TRBV6-8 and TRBJ2-1; TRBD2 agrees at 9 bases. This CDR3 is 17 amino acids long. V dropped 6 bases and J dropped 4; count of bases not matched to a gene: 13. The germline V gene encodes CDR1 MNHGY and CDR2 SAAAGT. CDR3 in amino acids: CASSRRGLAGRYNEQFF. The CDR3, as DNA: TGTGCCAGCAGCCGAAGGGGGCTAGCGGGACGGTACAATGAGCAGTTCTTC.

This chain connects TRBV28 to TRBJ2-6, with TRBD1 matching over 8 bases. The trim removed 3 bases at V and 4 bases at J, leaving 8 bases unmatched. The germline V gene encodes CDR1 MDHEN and CDR2 SYDVKM. This CDR3 has 17 residues. The CDR3 DNA reads as TGTGCCAGCAGTTTTCGACAGGGGTTCCTCGGGGCCAACGTCCTGACTTTC. This sequence encodes CASSFRQGFLGANVLTF. Filled out from reference TRBV28 and TRBJ2-6, the complete variable domain reads DVKVTQSSRYLVKRTGEKVFLECVQDMDHENMFWYRQDPGLGLRLIYFSYDVKMKEKGDIPEGYSVSREKKERFSLILESASTNQTSMYLCASSFRQGFLGANVLTFGAGSRLTVL.

The chain recombines TRBV20-1 with TRBJ2-5, with 8 bases that match TRBD2. Losses at the gene ends were 3 bases for V and 6 bases for J; bases not matched to a gene: 18. Germline CDR1 reads DFQATT; CDR2 reads SNEGSKA (reference sequence). This CDR3 comprises 17 residues. CDR3 bases: TGCAGTGCTAGTGGGCAGGGAGCAGCGGGGGTCCGGCAGACCCAGTACTTC. This encodes CSASGQGAAGVRQTQYF.